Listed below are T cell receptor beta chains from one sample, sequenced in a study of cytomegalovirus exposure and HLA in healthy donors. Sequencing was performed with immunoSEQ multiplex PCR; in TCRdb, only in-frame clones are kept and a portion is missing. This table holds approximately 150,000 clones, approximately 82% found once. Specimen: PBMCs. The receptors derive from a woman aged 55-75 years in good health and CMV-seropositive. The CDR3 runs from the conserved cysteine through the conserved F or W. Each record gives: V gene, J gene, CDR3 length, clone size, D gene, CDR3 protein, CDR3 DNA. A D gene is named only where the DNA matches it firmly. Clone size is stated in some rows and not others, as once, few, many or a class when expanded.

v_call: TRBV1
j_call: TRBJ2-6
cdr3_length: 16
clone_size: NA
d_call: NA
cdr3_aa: CTSSFTSSSGANVLTF
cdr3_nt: TGCACCAGCAGCTTTACATCTAGCTCTGGGGCCAACGTCCTGACTTTC

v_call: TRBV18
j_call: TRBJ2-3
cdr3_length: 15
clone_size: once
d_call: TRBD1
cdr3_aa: CASSPLGTGTDTQYF
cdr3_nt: TGTGCCAGCTCACCACTTGGGACAGGGACAGATACGCAGTATTTT

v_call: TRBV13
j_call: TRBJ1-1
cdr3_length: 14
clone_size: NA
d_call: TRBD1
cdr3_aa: CASRNGQGYTEAFF
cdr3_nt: TGTGCCAGCAGAAATGGACAGGGGTACACTGAAGCTTTCTTT

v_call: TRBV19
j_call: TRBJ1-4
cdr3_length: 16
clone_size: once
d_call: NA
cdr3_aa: CASSNAVGGLNEKLFF
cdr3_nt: TGTGCCAGTAGTAACGCGGTGGGGGGACTGAATGAAAAACTGTTTTTT

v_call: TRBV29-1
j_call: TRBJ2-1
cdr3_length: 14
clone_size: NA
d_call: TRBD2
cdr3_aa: CSAHTSGRYNEQFF
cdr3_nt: TGCAGCGCCCATACTAGCGGGAGGTACAATGAGCAGTTCTTC

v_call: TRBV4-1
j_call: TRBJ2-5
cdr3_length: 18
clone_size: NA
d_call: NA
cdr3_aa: CASSQERRDLNPRETQYF
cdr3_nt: TGCGCCAGCAGCCAAGAACGGCGGGACCTTAACCCACGGGAGACCCAGTACTTC

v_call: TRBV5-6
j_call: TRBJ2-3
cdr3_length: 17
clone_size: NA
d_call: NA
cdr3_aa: CASSSLVSQGSPDTQYF
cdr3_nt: TGTGCCAGCAGCTCCTTGGTGAGCCAGGGCTCTCCAGATACGCAGTATTTT

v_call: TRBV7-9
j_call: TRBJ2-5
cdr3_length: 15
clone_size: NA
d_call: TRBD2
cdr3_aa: CASSLRLAGDETQYF
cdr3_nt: TGTGCCAGCAGCTTAAGACTAGCGGGAGATGAGACCCAGTACTTC

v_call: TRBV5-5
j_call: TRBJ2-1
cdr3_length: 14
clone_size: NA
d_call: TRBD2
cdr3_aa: CASSFGTSNNEQFF
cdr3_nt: TGTGCCAGCAGCTTCGGGACTAGCAACAATGAGCAGTTCTTC

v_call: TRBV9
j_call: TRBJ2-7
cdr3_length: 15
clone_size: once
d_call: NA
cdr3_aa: CASSSGQGLPYEQYF
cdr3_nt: TGTGCCAGCAGCTCCGGCCAGGGCCTACCCTACGAGCAGTACTTC

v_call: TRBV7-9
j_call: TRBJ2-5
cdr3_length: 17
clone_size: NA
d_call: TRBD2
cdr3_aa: CASSLEVGLAEQETQYF
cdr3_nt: TGTGCCAGCAGCTTAGAGGTGGGACTAGCGGAACAAGAGACCCAGTACTTC

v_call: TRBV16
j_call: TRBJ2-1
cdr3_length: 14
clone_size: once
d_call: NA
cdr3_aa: CASSQFFSMDEQFF
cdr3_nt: TGTGCCAGCAGCCAATTCTTTAGCATGGATGAGCAGTTCTTC

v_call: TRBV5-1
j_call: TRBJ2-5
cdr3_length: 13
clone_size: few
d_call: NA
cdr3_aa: CASSPGLGGTQYF
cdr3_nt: TGCGCCAGCAGCCCGGGGTTGGGGGGGACCCAGTACTTC

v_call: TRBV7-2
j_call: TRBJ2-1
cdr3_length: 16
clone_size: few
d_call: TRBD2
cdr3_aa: CASSTGLAGDLNEQFF
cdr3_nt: TGTGCCAGCAGCACCGGACTAGCGGGAGATTTAAATGAGCAGTTCTTC

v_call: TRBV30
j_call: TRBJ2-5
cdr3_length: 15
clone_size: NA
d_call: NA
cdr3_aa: CAWRGGNQREYPQYF
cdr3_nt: TGTGCCTGGAGAGGGGGGAATCAGCGGGAATACCCCCAGTACTTC

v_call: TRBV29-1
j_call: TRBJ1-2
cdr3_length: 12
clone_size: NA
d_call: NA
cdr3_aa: CSVDSINYGYTF
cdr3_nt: TGCAGCGTCGACAGCATTAACTATGGCTACACCTTC

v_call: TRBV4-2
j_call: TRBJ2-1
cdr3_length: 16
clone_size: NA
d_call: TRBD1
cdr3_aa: CASSQDLGQGAHEQFF
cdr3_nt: TGTGCCAGCAGCCAAGATCTAGGACAGGGGGCGCATGAGCAGTTCTTC

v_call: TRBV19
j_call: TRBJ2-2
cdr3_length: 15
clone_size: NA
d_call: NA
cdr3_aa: CASSIGLALAGELFF
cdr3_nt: TGTGCCAGTAGTATCGGACTGGCTCTTGCCGGGGAGCTGTTTTTT